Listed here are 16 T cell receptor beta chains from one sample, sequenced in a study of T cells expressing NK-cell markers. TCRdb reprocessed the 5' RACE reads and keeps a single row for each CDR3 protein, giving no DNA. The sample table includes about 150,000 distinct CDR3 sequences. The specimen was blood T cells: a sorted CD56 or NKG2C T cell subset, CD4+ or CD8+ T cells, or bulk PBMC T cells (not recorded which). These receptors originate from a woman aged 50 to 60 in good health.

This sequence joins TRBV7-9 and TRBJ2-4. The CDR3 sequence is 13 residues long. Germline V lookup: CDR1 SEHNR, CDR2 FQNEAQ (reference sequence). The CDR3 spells CASARDGENIQYF.

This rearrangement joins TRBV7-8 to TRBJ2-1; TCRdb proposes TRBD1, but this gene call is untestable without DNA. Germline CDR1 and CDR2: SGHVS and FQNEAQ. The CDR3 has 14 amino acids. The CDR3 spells CASRPSGSGGEQFF. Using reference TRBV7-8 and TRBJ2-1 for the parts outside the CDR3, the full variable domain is GAGVSQSPRYKVAKRGQDVALRCDPISGHVSLFWYQQALGQGPEFLTYFQNEAQLDKSGLPSDRFFAERPEGSVSTLKIQRTQQEDSAVYLCASRPSGSGGEQFFGPGTRLTVL.

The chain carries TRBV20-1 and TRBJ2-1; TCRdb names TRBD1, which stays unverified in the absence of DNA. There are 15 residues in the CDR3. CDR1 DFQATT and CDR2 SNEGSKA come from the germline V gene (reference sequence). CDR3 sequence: CSAAPGRGQLNEQFF.

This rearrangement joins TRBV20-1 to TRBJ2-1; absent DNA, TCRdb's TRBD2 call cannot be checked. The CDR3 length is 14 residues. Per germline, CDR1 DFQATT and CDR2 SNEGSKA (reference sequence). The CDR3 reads CSALTRSDYNEQFF.

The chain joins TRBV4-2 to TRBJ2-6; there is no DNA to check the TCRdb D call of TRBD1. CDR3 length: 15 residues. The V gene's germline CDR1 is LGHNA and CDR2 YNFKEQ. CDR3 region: CASSHSGTGANVLTF.

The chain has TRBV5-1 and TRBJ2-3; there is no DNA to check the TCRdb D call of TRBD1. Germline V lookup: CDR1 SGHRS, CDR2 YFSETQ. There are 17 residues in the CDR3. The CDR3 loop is CASTSPGAGPSTDTQYF.

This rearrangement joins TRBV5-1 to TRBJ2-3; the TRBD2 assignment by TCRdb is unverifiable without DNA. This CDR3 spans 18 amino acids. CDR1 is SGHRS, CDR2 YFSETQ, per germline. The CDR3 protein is CASSLDFTTSGSTDTQYF.

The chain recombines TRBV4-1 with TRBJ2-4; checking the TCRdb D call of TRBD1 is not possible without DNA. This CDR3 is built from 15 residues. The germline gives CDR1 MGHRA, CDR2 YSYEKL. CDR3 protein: CASSGTVRAKNIQYF.

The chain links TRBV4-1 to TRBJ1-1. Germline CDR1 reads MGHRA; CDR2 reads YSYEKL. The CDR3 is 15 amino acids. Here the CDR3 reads CASSQAQAVGSEAFF.

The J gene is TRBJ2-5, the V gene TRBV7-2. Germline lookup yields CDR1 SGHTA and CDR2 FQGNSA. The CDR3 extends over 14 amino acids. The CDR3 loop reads CASSYIDTDETQYF.

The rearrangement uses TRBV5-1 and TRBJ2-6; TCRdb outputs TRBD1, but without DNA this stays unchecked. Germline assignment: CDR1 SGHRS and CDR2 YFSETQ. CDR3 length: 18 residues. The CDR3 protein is CASSLGQPVSSGANVLTF.

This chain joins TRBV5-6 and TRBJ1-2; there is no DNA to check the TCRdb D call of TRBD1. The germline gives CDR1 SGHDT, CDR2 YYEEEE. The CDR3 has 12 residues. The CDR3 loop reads CASSDYGQGLTF.

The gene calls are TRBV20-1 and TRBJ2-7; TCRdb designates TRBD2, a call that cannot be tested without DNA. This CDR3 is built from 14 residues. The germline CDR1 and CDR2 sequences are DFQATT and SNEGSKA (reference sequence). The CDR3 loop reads CSALNGEIAYEQYF.

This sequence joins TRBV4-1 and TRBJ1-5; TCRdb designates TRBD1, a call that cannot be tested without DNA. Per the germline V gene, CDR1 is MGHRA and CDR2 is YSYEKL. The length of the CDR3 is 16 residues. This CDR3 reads CASSQDQGAQYQPQHF.

The CDR3 reads CSAQLDIYEQYF. The chain carries TRBV20-1 and TRBJ2-7; TCRdb picks TRBD2, but there is no DNA to check that call. CDR3 length: 12 amino acids. In germline, CDR1 is DFQATT, CDR2 SNEGSKA (reference sequence).

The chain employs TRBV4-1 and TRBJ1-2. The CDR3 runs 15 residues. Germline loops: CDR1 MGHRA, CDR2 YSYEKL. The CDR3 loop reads CASSQGLAAAYGYTF.